This entry features one T cell receptor beta chain sequence. What it binds is not known. This record belongs to a study of cytomegalovirus exposure and HLA in healthy donors. General study results and limits: Presence/absence analyses supposed approximately even sequencing depth among donors.

It was with 60 Vbeta and 13 Jbeta primers that the PCR ran. Using immunoSEQ multiplex PCR, the repertoire was profiled, and TCRdb retains in-frame clones only, with some absent. The table lists some 120,000 clones, roughly 82% of them singletons. CDR3 length: 12 residues. CDR1 is SQVTM and CDR2 is ANQGSEA in the germline V gene. The germline V and J ends were trimmed by 3 bases and 5 bases, with 10 bases remaining between them. The rearrangement uses TRBV29-1 and TRBJ1-2; no clear D. The specimen sequenced was PBMCs. This receptor was obtained from a woman aged 60 to 75 in good health and CMV-seropositive. The CDR3 reads CSVDVREYGYTF. CDR3 in DNA: TGCAGCGTTGATGTGAGGGAGTATGGCTACACCTTC.